The rows below give T cell receptor beta chains drawn from one sample of a study of blood T cell repertoires in COVID-19. Libraries were prepared by immunoSEQ multiplex PCR; TCRdb keeps only in-frame clonotypes and omits some of them. The table has 110,000 or so clones, about 85% seen once. Sequencing was performed on peripheral blood. Receptors originate from a human donor in a cohort sampled during active COVID-19. CDR3s include the opening cysteine and the closing phenylalanine or tryptophan. Fields, in order: clone size, V gene, J gene, D gene, CDR3 DNA, CDR3 protein. The D gene is left open where the match is weak. Size is omitted from some rows. Given values are once, few, many or a class for expanded clones.

abundance: .
v_gene: TRBV29-1
j_gene: TRBJ1-1
d_gene: .
CDR3nt: TGCAGCGTTGATGGCGGTAGGAACACTGAAGCTTTCTTT
CDR3aa: CSVDGGRNTEAFF

abundance: .
v_gene: TRBV6-5
j_gene: TRBJ2-1
d_gene: TRBD2
CDR3nt: TGTGCCAACAGCGGGGAGCATTACAATGAGCAGTTCTTC
CDR3aa: CANSGEHYNEQFF

abundance: .
v_gene: TRBV7-3
j_gene: TRBJ2-1
d_gene: .
CDR3nt: TGTGCCAGCAGCCCGGGTCAACTCCGGAATGAGCAGTTCTTC
CDR3aa: CASSPGQLRNEQFF

abundance: few
v_gene: TRBV6-2/TRBV6-3
j_gene: TRBJ1-5
d_gene: .
CDR3nt: TGTGCCAGCAGCCCGGGCGGGAATAGCAATCAGCCCCAGCATTTT
CDR3aa: CASSPGGNSNQPQHF

abundance: once
v_gene: TRBV7-6
j_gene: TRBJ1-2
d_gene: .
CDR3nt: TGTGCCAGCAGCTTTGGTGGGGAGGGACATGGCTACACCTTC
CDR3aa: CASSFGGEGHGYTF

abundance: .
v_gene: TRBV6-5
j_gene: TRBJ1-3
d_gene: .
CDR3nt: TGTGCCAGCAGAAAGAAAGGGGGCTCTGGAAACACCATATATTTT
CDR3aa: CASRKKGGSGNTIYF

abundance: .
v_gene: TRBV29-1
j_gene: TRBJ2-2
d_gene: TRBD1
CDR3nt: TGCAGCGTTGAAGCCCAACAGGGGTACGACGGGGAGCTGTTTTTT
CDR3aa: CSVEAQQGYDGELFF

abundance: .
v_gene: TRBV28
j_gene: TRBJ1-5
d_gene: .
CDR3nt: TGTGCCAGCAGTTTACGGGCAGGGTTCCCCCCCCAGCATTTT
CDR3aa: CASSLRAGFPPQHF

abundance: .
v_gene: TRBV6-5
j_gene: TRBJ1-3
d_gene: TRBD1
CDR3nt: TGTGCCAGCATTACAGGGGGCTCTGGAAACACCATATATTTT
CDR3aa: CASITGGSGNTIYF

abundance: .
v_gene: TRBV6-5
j_gene: TRBJ1-5
d_gene: .
CDR3nt: TGTGCCAGCAGAGGGGCCAGCAATCAGCCCCAGCATTTT
CDR3aa: CASRGASNQPQHF

abundance: .
v_gene: TRBV7-9
j_gene: TRBJ2-3
d_gene: .
CDR3nt: TGTGCCAGCAGTTTACCCTTTGAGAGGGGCACAGATACGCAGTATTTT
CDR3aa: CASSLPFERGTDTQYF

abundance: .
v_gene: TRBV12-3/TRBV12-4
j_gene: TRBJ1-1
d_gene: .
CDR3nt: TGTGCCAGCAGTTCCGTGACAGGCACTGAAGCTTTCTTT
CDR3aa: CASSSVTGTEAFF

abundance: once
v_gene: TRBV6-6
j_gene: TRBJ1-4
d_gene: .
CDR3nt: TGTGCCACACAGGGTCGCGAAAAACTGTTTTTT
CDR3aa: CATQGREKLFF

abundance: .
v_gene: TRBV6-5
j_gene: TRBJ2-1
d_gene: TRBD1
CDR3nt: TGTGCCAGCACCCGGCGACAGGGCTACAATGAGCAGTTCTTC
CDR3aa: CASTRRQGYNEQFF

abundance: once
v_gene: TRBV7-3
j_gene: TRBJ2-7
d_gene: TRBD2
CDR3nt: TGTGCCAGCAGCATAAGCGGGGGCGACGAGCAGTACTTC
CDR3aa: CASSISGGDEQYF

abundance: .
v_gene: TRBV7-2
j_gene: TRBJ1-2
d_gene: TRBD1
CDR3nt: TGTGCCAGCAGCTCGGACAGGGCGAGCTACACCTTC
CDR3aa: CASSSDRASYTF

abundance: .
v_gene: TRBV7-6
j_gene: TRBJ2-7
d_gene: TRBD2
CDR3nt: TGTGCCAGCAGCCAGTGGGCGGGGGGTGATATCGACGAGCAGTACTTC
CDR3aa: CASSQWAGGDIDEQYF

abundance: once
v_gene: TRBV2
j_gene: TRBJ2-7
d_gene: TRBD1
CDR3nt: TGTGCCAGCAGTGATGACAGGGAAGGGTCCTACGAGCAGTACTTC
CDR3aa: CASSDDREGSYEQYF

abundance: .
v_gene: TRBV4-3
j_gene: TRBJ2-7
d_gene: TRBD1
CDR3nt: TGCGCCAGCAGCCATTCGACAGGGGCCGACTCCTACGAGCAGTACTTC
CDR3aa: CASSHSTGADSYEQYF

abundance: .
v_gene: TRBV5-1
j_gene: TRBJ1-1
d_gene: .
CDR3nt: TGCGCCAGCAGCTTGGACTGGGCGATGAACACTGAAGCTTTCTTT
CDR3aa: CASSLDWAMNTEAFF

abundance: .
v_gene: TRBV19
j_gene: TRBJ1-1
d_gene: .
CDR3nt: TGTGCCAGTAATGGCAGGGTTAGTTGGGGTAACACTGAAGCTTTCTTT
CDR3aa: CASNGRVSWGNTEAFF

abundance: .
v_gene: TRBV29-1
j_gene: TRBJ2-1
d_gene: TRBD2
CDR3nt: TGCAGCGTTGATCGGGGGGGAGGCTACAATGAGCAGTTCTTC
CDR3aa: CSVDRGGGYNEQFF

abundance: .
v_gene: TRBV27
j_gene: TRBJ2-7
d_gene: TRBD1
CDR3nt: TGTGCCAGCCGCCCAGGGACAGAGACCTACGAGCAGTACTTC
CDR3aa: CASRPGTETYEQYF

abundance: .
v_gene: TRBV21-1
j_gene: TRBJ2-7
d_gene: .
CDR3nt: TGTGCCAGCAGCTTAACGACAGGCGCCTACGAGCAGTACTTC
CDR3aa: CASSLTTGAYEQYF

abundance: .
v_gene: TRBV7-9
j_gene: TRBJ1-3
d_gene: .
CDR3nt: TGTGCCAGCACCCGGACAGATGGAAACACCATATATTTT
CDR3aa: CASTRTDGNTIYF

abundance: .
v_gene: TRBV19
j_gene: TRBJ2-3
d_gene: TRBD2
CDR3nt: TGTGCCAGTAGTATAACGCTAGCGGGGGGGCGGGATACGCAGTATTTT
CDR3aa: CASSITLAGGRDTQYF

abundance: .
v_gene: TRBV9
j_gene: TRBJ2-2
d_gene: TRBD2
CDR3nt: TGTGCCAGCAGCGTGGGGACTAGTTTACCCGGGGAGCTGTTTTTT
CDR3aa: CASSVGTSLPGELFF

abundance: .
v_gene: TRBV28
j_gene: TRBJ2-3
d_gene: TRBD2
CDR3nt: TGTGCCAGCAGCGGGGCACTAGCGGGGGCCCAACCCTCAAAAGATACGCAGTATTTT
CDR3aa: CASSGALAGAQPSKDTQYF

abundance: .
v_gene: TRBV14
j_gene: TRBJ1-6
d_gene: .
CDR3nt: TGTGCCAGCAGCCCCAAAAGGAGTTCACCCCTCCACTTT
CDR3aa: CASSPKRSSPLHF

abundance: .
v_gene: TRBV7-9
j_gene: TRBJ2-6
d_gene: .
CDR3nt: TGTGCCAGCAGCTTAGATTGGGCAGGTCAAGGGGCCAACGTCCTGACTTTC
CDR3aa: CASSLDWAGQGANVLTF

abundance: .
v_gene: TRBV28
j_gene: TRBJ2-7
d_gene: TRBD2
CDR3nt: TGTGCCAGTTGGCGGGGGGCGGGCGAGCAGTACTTC
CDR3aa: CASWRGAGEQYF

abundance: .
v_gene: TRBV28
j_gene: TRBJ2-2
d_gene: TRBD1
CDR3nt: TGTGCCAGTAACCGGGACAGGGACGTCGGGGAGCTGTTTTTT
CDR3aa: CASNRDRDVGELFF

abundance: .
v_gene: TRBV7-2
j_gene: TRBJ1-2
d_gene: TRBD1
CDR3nt: TGTGCCAGCAGCCCCCGGGACAGGGGTGTTTCAAGTGGCTACACCTTC
CDR3aa: CASSPRDRGVSSGYTF

abundance: .
v_gene: TRBV18
j_gene: TRBJ1-4
d_gene: TRBD1
CDR3nt: TGTGCCAGCTCACAGGGGGCTTCAACTAATGAAAAACTGTTTTTT
CDR3aa: CASSQGASTNEKLFF

abundance: .
v_gene: TRBV23-1
j_gene: TRBJ1-6
d_gene: .
CDR3nt: TGCGCCAGCAGTCACCCCACGAGGCAGATGAATTCACCCCTCCACTTT
CDR3aa: CASSHPTRQMNSPLHF

abundance: .
v_gene: TRBV15
j_gene: TRBJ2-1
d_gene: TRBD2
CDR3nt: TGTGCCACCAGCCTGGGGCAGCGGGGGGGCTATAGCGGCAATGAGCAGTTCTTC
CDR3aa: CATSLGQRGGYSGNEQFF

abundance: .
v_gene: TRBV25-1
j_gene: TRBJ2-1
d_gene: .
CDR3nt: TGTGCCAGCAGTGAGGACGGGAGCGACTTGGATGAGCAGTTCTTC
CDR3aa: CASSEDGSDLDEQFF

abundance: .
v_gene: TRBV19
j_gene: TRBJ2-2
d_gene: .
CDR3nt: TGTGCCAGTAGTATACGAGCCGGGGAGCTGTTTTTT
CDR3aa: CASSIRAGELFF

abundance: .
v_gene: TRBV28
j_gene: TRBJ1-1
d_gene: TRBD1
CDR3nt: TGTGCCAGCAGTCGGACTACAGGGGGCAACACTGAAGCTTTCTTT
CDR3aa: CASSRTTGGNTEAFF

abundance: once
v_gene: TRBV24-1
j_gene: TRBJ2-3
d_gene: .
CDR3nt: TGTGCCACCAGTGCAAGGGGCTTAACAGATACGCAGTATTTT
CDR3aa: CATSARGLTDTQYF